The 11 T cell receptor beta chains below were found in one sample sequenced in a study of T cell responses to AZD1222 COVID-19 vaccine. Produced via immunoSEQ multiplex PCR; TCRdb's table is partial and in-frame only. The table includes 170,000 or so clones, approximately 90% detected once. Specimen: peripheral blood, collected on day 0 of AZD1222 vaccination. The receptors stem from an adult in good health.

There are a few counts of this clone. This chain connects TRBV7-2 to TRBJ2-1; the match to TRBD1 covers 9 bases. With 2 bases clipped from V and 3 bases from J, the junction kept 2 bases outside the gene matches. The germline V gene encodes CDR1 SGHTA and CDR2 FQGNSA. The CDR3 is 15 amino acids. The CDR3 sequence: CASSLWGQGYNEQFF. CDR3 DNA: TGTGCCAGCAGCTTATGGGGACAGGGCTACAATGAGCAGTTCTTC.

This clone was detected only once. The gene calls are TRBV30 and TRBJ1-2, with TRBD1 as a possible D gene (6 bases). V shed 3 bases and J shed 3 bases, with 11 bases lying between them. The CDR3 contains 13 residues. Germline values: CDR1 GTSNPN, CDR2 SVGIG (reference sequence). Written as DNA, the CDR3 is TGTGCCTGGAGACAACAGGGCCACTATGGCTACACCTTC. Protein product: CAWRQQGHYGYTF.

This chain uses TRBV4-1 with TRBJ1-2; 7 bases map to TRBD1. This CDR3 has 15 amino acids. Germline V CDR1 and CDR2: MGHRA, YSYEKL. V lost 0 bases to trimming and J lost 6 bases; unmatched junction nucleotides: 7. DNA for the CDR3: TGCGCCAGCAGCCAAGATCCCGCCAGGGGGAATGGCTACACCTTC. Amino acid sequence: CASSQDPARGNGYTF.

With regard to this clone: One end of the junction fails to match germline, which may point to a read error. This CDR3 reads CASSLDQGTQYF. In nucleotides, the CDR3 is TGTGCCAGCAGCTTGGATCAAGGGACCCAGTACTTC. J is TRBJ2-5 and V is TRBV5-5; D uncertain. Germline V gene lookup returns CDR1 SGHKS and CDR2 YYEKEE (reference sequence). The CDR3 consists of 12 residues.

The gene calls are TRBV5-1 and TRBJ1-1, with 9 bases identical to TRBD1. Per the germline V gene, CDR1 is SGHRS and CDR2 is YFSETQ. The V gene end was trimmed by 6 bases and the J gene end by 4 bases; junction bases not matched to a gene: 7. CDR3 length equals 14 residues. The CDR3 DNA sequence: TGCGCCAGCAAAAGGGACAGGGAGGGCACTGAAGCTTTCTTT. This encodes CASKRDREGTEAFF.

The rearrangement uses TRBV6-2 or TRBV6-3 and TRBJ2-7, with D hard to call. This CDR3 has 11 amino acids. The ends were cut back, 5 bases at V and 7 bases at J, with 9 bases in the middle. Germline loops: CDR1 MNHEY, CDR2 SVGEGT. As DNA, the CDR3 is TGTGCCAGCAGTCCCTTGCTAGAGCAGTACTTC. Translation: CASSPLLEQYF.

This clone was counted ten times or more. V gene TRBV28 combines with J gene TRBJ2-2; TRBD2 agrees at 7 bases. This CDR3 is built from 18 residues. The germline V gene encodes CDR1 MDHEN and CDR2 SYDVKM. With V trimmed by 7 bases and J by 0 bases, 14 bases remained unmatched. This CDR3 is CASNWGGQGTTNTGELFF. For the CDR3, the DNA is TGTGCCAGCAATTGGGGGGGTCAGGGAACCACGAACACCGGGGAGCTGTTTTTT.

The rearrangement joins TRBV6-2 or TRBV6-3 to TRBJ2-5; TRBD1 or TRBD2 may be the D gene (5 bases each). Germline CDR1 MNHEY, CDR2 SVGEGT. Trimming shortened V by 2 bases and J by 3 bases, and 10 bases separated the two germline ends. The CDR3 loop spans 14 amino acids. Here the CDR3 reads CASSYGGREETQYF. CDR3 bases: TGTGCCAGCAGTTACGGAGGCAGGGAAGAGACCCAGTACTTC.

This chain joins TRBV7-2 and TRBJ2-1; D call uncertain. Germline lookup yields CDR1 SGHTA and CDR2 FQGNSA. CDR3 length equals 13 residues. The V end lost 5 bases, the J end lost 6 bases, and 11 bases lay between the germline ends. CDR3 sequence reads: CASSPRFGNEQFF. CDR3 in DNA: TGTGCCAGCAGCCCCCGTTTCGGCAATGAGCAGTTCTTC.

The genes are TRBV7-9 and TRBJ2-1; the D gene is possibly TRBD2 (5 bases). The CDR3 is made up of 14 amino acids. Germline V gene sequence: CDR1 SEHNR, CDR2 FQNEAQ (reference sequence). V dropped 1 base and J dropped 10 bases, with 14 bases sitting between them. The CDR3 sequence is CASSLVPPPGEQFF. DNA for the CDR3: TGTGCCAGCAGCTTAGTCCCCCCGCCGGGGGAGCAGTTCTTC. The entire variable domain, with the rest obtained from reference TRBV7-9 and TRBJ2-1, is as follows: DTGVSQNPRHKITKRGQNVTFRCDPISEHNRLYWYRQTLGQGPEFLTYFQNEAQLEKSRLLSDRFSAERPKGSFSTLEIQRTEQGDSAMYLCASSLVPPPGEQFFGPGTRLTVL.

The chain recombines TRBV25-1 with TRBJ1-4; possible D gene TRBD1, 5 bases. The V gene lost 4 bases and the J gene lost 3 bases, with 15 bases spanning the gap. CDR3 length: 16 residues. The germline V gene encodes CDR1 MGHDK and CDR2 SYGVNS. The CDR3 nucleotides read TGTGCCAGCAGTGGTCAGGGATCTTCTTCTAATGAAAAACTGTTTTTT. It encodes CASSGQGSSSNEKLFF.